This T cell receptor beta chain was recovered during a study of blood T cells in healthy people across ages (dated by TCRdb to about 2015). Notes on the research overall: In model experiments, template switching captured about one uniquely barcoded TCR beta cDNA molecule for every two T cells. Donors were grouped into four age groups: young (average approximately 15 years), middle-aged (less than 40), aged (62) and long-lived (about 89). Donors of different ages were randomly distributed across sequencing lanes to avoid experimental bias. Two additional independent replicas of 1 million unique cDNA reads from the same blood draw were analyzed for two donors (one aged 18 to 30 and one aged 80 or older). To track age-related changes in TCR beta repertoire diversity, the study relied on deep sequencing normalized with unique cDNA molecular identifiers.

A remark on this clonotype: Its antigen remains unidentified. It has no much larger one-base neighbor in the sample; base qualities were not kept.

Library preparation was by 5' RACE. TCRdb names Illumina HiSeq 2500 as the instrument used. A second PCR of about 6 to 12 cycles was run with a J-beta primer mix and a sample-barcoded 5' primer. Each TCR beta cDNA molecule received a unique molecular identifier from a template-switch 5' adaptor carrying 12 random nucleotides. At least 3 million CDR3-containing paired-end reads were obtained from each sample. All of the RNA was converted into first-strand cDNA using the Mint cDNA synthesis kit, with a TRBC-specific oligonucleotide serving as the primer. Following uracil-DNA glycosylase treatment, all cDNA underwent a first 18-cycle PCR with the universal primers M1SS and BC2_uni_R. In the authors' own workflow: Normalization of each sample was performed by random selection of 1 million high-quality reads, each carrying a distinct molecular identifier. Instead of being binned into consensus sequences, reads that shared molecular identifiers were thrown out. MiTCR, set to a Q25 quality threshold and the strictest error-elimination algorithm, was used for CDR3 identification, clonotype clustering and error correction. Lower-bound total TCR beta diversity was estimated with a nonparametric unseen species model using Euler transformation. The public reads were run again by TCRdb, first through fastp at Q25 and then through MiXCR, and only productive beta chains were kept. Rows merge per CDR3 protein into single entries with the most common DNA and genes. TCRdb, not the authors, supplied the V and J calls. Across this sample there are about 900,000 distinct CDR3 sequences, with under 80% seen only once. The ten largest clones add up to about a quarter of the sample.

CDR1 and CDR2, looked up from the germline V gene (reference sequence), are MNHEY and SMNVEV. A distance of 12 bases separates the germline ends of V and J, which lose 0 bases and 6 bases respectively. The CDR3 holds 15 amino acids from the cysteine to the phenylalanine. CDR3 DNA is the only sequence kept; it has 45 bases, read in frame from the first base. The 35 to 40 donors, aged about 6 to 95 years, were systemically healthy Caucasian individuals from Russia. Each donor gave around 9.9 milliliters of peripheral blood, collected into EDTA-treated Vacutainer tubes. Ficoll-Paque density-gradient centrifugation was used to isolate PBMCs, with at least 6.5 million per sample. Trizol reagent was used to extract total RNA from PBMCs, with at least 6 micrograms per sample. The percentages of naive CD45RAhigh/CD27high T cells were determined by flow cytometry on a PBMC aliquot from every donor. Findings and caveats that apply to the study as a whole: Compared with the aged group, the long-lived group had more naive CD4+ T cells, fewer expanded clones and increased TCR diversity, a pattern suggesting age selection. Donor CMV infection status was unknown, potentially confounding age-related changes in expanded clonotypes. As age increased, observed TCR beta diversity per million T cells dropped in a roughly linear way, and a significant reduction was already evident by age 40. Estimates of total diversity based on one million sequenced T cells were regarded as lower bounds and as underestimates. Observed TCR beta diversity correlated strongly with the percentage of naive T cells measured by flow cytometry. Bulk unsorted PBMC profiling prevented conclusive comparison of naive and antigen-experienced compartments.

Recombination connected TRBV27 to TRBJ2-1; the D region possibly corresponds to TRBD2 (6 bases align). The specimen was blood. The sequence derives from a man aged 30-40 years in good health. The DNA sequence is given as TGTGCCAGCAGTTTATCACGGGGGTTGGGCAATGAGCAGTTCTTC. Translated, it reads CASSLSRGLGNEQFF.